These 10 T cell receptor beta chains were sequenced from one sample in a study of T cell responses to AZD1222 COVID-19 vaccine listed by TCRdb under 2021. Receptor amplification or capture employed the immunoSEQ multiplex PCR assay. The table comes from immuneACCESS by way of TCRdb, which keeps in-frame sequences with V and J called. Part of the clones is missing from these tables; in studies checked, under half for an unresolved V gene and the rest for unknown reasons. This sample gives approximately 150,000 clones in total; about 92% of them show up just once. Around 2.5% of the sample belongs to the ten largest clones. Reading the label with the study, this specimen's time point is: baseline before first vaccination. The sample in question was peripheral blood, obtained on day 0 of AZD1222 vaccination. These receptors all come from an adult in good health.

There are a few counts of this clone. J is TRBJ2-3 and V is TRBV4-1, with unresolved D. From germline, CDR1 is MGHRA and CDR2 YSYEKL. This CDR3 region has 17 residues. V lost 0 bases, J lost 2 bases, and 15 bases lay in between. The CDR3 protein is CASSQDPTVGFTDTQYF. The CDR3 bases are TGCGCCAGCAGCCAAGATCCGACGGTTGGATTCACAGATACGCAGTATTTT.

The chain couples TRBV18 to TRBJ2-1; the match to TRBD1 covers 10 bases. The trim removed 6 bases at V and 6 bases at J, leaving 11 bases unmatched. CDR1 is KGHSH, CDR2 LQKENI, per germline. This CDR3 contains 16 residues. The CDR3: CASSYPGQGTSNEQFF. The CDR3 DNA follows: TGTGCCAGCTCGTATCCGGGACAGGGGACGAGCAATGAGCAGTTCTTC.

V and J are TRBV4-1 and TRBJ1-2, with TRBD1 as a possible D gene (5 bases). V lost 3 bases to trimming and J lost 4 bases, with 15 bases between them. The germline CDR1 and CDR2 sequences are MGHRA and YSYEKL. CDR3 size: 15 residues. The CDR3 sequence: CASSQGPGTPYGYTF. CDR3 DNA: TGCGCCAGCAGCCAGGGACCGGGGACCCCCTATGGCTACACCTTC.

This clone was seen only once. This chain joins TRBV9 and TRBJ2-7; D is unresolved. V was cut by 0 bases and J by 3 bases, with 16 bases left in between. The CDR3 covers 16 residues. Per germline, CDR1 SGDLS and CDR2 YYNGEE. CDR3 amino acids: CASSVGSVDAIYEQYF. CDR3 DNA: TGTGCCAGCAGCGTAGGGTCCGTGGACGCCATCTACGAGCAGTACTTC.

J is TRBJ1-1 and V is TRBV10-3; D is unclear. CDR1 ENHRY and CDR2 SYGVKD come from the germline V gene. The V end lost 3 bases, the J end lost 7 bases, and 9 bases lay between the germline ends. The CDR3 totals 12 residues. The CDR3 region is CAISEGAFEAFF. The CDR3 nucleotides are TGTGCCATCAGTGAAGGTGCCTTTGAAGCTTTCTTT.

The chain recombines TRBV15 with TRBJ2-1; weak D call: TRBD1 (5 bases). CDR1 and CDR2 from the germline V gene are LNHNV and YYDKDF (reference sequence). The V and J ends lost 0 bases and 1 base respectively, with 10 bases between them. The CDR3 has 16 residues. CDR3 protein: CATSRERGSSYNEQFF. The CDR3 coding sequence is TGTGCCACCAGCAGAGAAAGGGGTTCTTCCTACAATGAGCAGTTCTTC. The full variable domain, with the rest looked up from reference TRBV15 and TRBJ2-1, is DAMVIQNPRYQVTQFGKPVTLSCSQTLNHNVMYWYQQKSSQAPKLLFHYYDKDFNNEADTPDNFQSRRPNTSFCFLDIRSPGLGDTAMYLCATSRERGSSYNEQFFGPGTRLTVL.

This clone was detected only once. The chain uses TRBV5-5 and TRBJ1-1, with D maybe TRBD1 (5 bases). The CDR3 is 14 amino acids. V was trimmed by 4 bases and J by 1 base, leaving 11 bases between them. Germline CDR1 reads SGHKS; CDR2 reads YYEKEE (reference sequence). The CDR3 nucleotides read TGTGCCAGCAGCCTTGGACACTCGAACACTGAAGCTTTCTTT. Its translation: CASSLGHSNTEAFF.

J is TRBJ2-1 and V is TRBV5-1, with 12 positions matching TRBD2. V lost 1 base to trimming and J lost 6 bases; unmatched junction nucleotides: 8. Germline V gene data show CDR1 as SGHRS and CDR2 as YFSETQ. The CDR3 has 17 residues. The CDR3 region is CASSLLTSGSRRNEQFF. The CDR3 DNA reads TGCGCCAGCAGCTTGTTGACTAGCGGGAGCCGTCGCAATGAGCAGTTCTTC.

The J gene is TRBJ2-2, the V gene TRBV7-6, with 8 bases aligning to TRBD1. The ends lost 0 bases at V and 7 bases at J; junction bases unmatched: 7. Germline V gene lookup returns CDR1 SGHVS and CDR2 FNYEAQ. CDR3 length: 16 amino acids. The CDR3 region has the DNA TGTGCCAGCAGCTTAGCGGGCAGGGGGCAAGTCGGGGAGCTGTTTTTT. Translated, it gives CASSLAGRGQVGELFF.

This sequence joins TRBV7-2 and TRBJ2-7, with unresolved D. Germline assignment: CDR1 SGHTA and CDR2 FQGNSA. This CDR3 region has 13 residues. Between the trimmed V and J ends, which lost 3 bases and 4 bases, there was a span of 10 bases. The CDR3 loop reads CASSLERLYEQYF. The CDR3 DNA reads as TGTGCCAGCAGCTTGGAGCGACTTTACGAGCAGTACTTC.